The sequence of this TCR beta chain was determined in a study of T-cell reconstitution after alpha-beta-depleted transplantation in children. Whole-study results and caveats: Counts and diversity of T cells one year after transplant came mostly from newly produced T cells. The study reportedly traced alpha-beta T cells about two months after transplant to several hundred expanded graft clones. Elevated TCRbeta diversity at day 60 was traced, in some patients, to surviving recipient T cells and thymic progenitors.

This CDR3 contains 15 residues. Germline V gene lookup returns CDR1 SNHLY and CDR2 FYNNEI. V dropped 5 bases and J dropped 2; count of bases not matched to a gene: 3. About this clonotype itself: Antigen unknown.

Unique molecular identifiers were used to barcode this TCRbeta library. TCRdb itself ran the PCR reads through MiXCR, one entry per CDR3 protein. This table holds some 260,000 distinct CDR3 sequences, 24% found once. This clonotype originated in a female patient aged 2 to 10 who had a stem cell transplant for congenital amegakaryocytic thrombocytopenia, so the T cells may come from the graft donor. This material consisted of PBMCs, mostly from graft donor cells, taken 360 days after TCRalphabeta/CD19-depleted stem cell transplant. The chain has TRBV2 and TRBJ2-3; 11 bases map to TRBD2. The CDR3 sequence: CASSPGLAATDTQYF. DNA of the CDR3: TGTGCCAGCAGTCCGGGACTAGCGGCCACAGATACGCAGTATTTT.